The entry below describes one T cell receptor beta chain. V lost 4 bases, J lost 2 bases, and 5 bases stayed unmatched. The CDR3 is made up of 14 amino acids. Germline CDR1 LGHNA, CDR2 YSLEER. These data are taken from a study of shared T cell receptors in the human thymus. TCRdb keeps only in-frame clones here, not all; method: immunoSEQ multiplex PCR. The table records about 500,000 clones, 75% to 85% of them present only once. These data also formed part of another study, on human thymus T cells. That work adds: Surgeons resected thymus tissue during corrective heart surgery. Apparent skewing of V and J gene usage characterized both thymic and blood repertoires.

The J gene is TRBJ2-7, the V gene TRBV4-3; 7 nucleotides line up with TRBD2. This TCR was recovered from a boy under two years old with a congenital heart defect. Sequenced input: thymocytes. CDR3 sequence reads: CASSPGLPPYEQYF. The CDR3 DNA reads TGCGCCAGCAGCCCGGGACTACCGCCCTACGAGCAGTACTTC.